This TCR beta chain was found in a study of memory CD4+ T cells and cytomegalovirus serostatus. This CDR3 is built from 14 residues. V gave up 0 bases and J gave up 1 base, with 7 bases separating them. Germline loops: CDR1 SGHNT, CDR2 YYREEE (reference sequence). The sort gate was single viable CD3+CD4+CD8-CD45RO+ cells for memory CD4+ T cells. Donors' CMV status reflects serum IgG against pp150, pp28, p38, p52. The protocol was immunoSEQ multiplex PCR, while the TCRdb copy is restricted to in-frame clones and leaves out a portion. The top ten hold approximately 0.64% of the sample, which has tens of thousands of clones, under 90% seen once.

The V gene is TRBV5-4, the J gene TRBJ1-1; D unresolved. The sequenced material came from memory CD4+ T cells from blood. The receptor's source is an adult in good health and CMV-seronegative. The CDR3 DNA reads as TGTGCCAGCAGCTTGGGGATAGCGAACACTGAAGCTTTCTTT. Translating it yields CASSLGIANTEAFF.